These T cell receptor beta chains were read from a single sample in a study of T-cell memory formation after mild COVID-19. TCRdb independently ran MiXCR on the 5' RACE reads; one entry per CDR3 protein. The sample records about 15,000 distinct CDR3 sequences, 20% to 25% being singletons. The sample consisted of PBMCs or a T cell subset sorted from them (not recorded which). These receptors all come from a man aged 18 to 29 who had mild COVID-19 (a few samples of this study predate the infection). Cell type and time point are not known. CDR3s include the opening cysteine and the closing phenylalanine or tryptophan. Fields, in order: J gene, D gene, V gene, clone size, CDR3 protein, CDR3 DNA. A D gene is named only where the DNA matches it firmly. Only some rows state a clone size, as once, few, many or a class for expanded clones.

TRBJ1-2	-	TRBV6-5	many	CASSYSTWGARDGYTF	TGTGCCAGCAGTTACTCGACTTGGGGGGCCAGGGATGGCTACACCTTC
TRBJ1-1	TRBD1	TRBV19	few	CASSIRTGGRTEAFF	TGTGCCAGTAGTATAAGGACAGGGGGAAGGACTGAAGCTTTCTTT
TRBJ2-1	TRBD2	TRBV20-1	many	CSAQRGGYNEQFF	TGCAGTGCCCAGCGGGGGGGCTACAATGAGCAGTTCTTC
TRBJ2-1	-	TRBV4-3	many	CASSQEPGRLYNEQFF	TGCGCCAGCAGCCAAGAGCCGGGGCGGCTTTACAATGAGCAGTTCTTC
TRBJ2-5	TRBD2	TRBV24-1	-	CATSDWTSEQETQYF	TGTGCCACCAGTGATTGGACTAGCGAACAAGAGACCCAGTACTTC
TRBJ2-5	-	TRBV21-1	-	CASSRDSPTVETQYF	TGTGCCAGCAGCAGGGACAGCCCTACGGTGGAGACCCAGTACTTC
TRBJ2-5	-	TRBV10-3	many	CAISREGQALGTQYF	TGTGCCATCAGCCGAGAAGGGCAGGCCCTTGGGACCCAGTACTTC
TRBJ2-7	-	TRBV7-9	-	CASSLVAGSRTRQYF	TGTGCCAGCAGCTTAGTTGCAGGCTCGAGGACGAGGCAGTACTTC
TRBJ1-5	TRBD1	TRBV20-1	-	CSAVRQGHQPQHF	TGCAGTGCTGTACGACAGGGGCATCAGCCCCAGCATTTT
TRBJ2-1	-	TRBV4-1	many	CASSQASGGSYNEQFF	TGCGCCAGCAGCCAAGCGAGTGGGGGGTCCTACAATGAGCAGTTCTTC
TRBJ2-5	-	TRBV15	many	CATSREHRAKETQYF	TGTGCCACCAGCAGAGAACACAGGGCAAAAGAGACCCAGTACTTC
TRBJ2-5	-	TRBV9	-	CASSARGDIIRETQYF	TGTGCCAGCAGCGCCCGGGGGGACATAATAAGGGAGACCCAGTACTTC
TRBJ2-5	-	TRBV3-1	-	CASSRGSARRETQYF	TGTGCCAGCAGCCGAGGTTCCGCCCGGCGAGAGACCCAGTACTTC
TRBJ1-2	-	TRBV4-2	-	CASSQDSTNYGYTF	TGTGCCAGCAGCCAAGATTCAACAAACTATGGCTACACCTTC
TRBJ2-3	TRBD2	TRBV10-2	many	CASSELAGGLDTQYF	TGCGCCAGCAGTGAACTAGCGGGGGGGCTAGATACGCAGTATTTT
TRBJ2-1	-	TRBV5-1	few	CASSLAVEGWNNEQFF	TGCGCCAGCAGCTTGGCCGTGGAGGGCTGGAACAATGAGCAGTTCTTC
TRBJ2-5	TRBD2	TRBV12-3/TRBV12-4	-	CASRGLAGETQYF	TGTGCCAGCAGGGGACTAGCGGGAGAGACCCAGTACTTC
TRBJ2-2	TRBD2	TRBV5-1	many	CASSPGGTGELFF	TGCGCCAGCAGCCCCGGGGGGACCGGGGAGCTGTTTTTT
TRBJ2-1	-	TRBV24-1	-	CATSDFEGDNEQFF	TGTGCCACCAGTGATTTTGAGGGCGACAATGAGCAGTTCTTC
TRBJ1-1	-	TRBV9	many	CASSVAKAGPPNTEAFF	TGTGCCAGCAGCGTAGCGAAAGCAGGGCCCCCGAACACTGAAGCTTTCTTT
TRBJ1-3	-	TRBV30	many	CAWSPDNSGNTIYF	TGTGCCTGGAGTCCAGACAACTCTGGAAACACCATATATTTT
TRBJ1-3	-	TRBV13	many	CASSYTVDTIYF	TGTGCCAGCAGCTATACCGTTGACACCATATATTTT
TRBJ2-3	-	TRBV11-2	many	CASSLVVQGLAPQYF	TGTGCCAGCAGCTTAGTGGTACAGGGATTAGCTCCGCAGTATTTT
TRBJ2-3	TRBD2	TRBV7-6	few	CASSLRTSALLDTQYF	TGTGCCAGCAGCTTAAGGACTAGTGCCCTACTGGATACGCAGTATTTT
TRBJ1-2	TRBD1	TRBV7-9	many	CASSAGQGLDGYTF	TGTGCCAGCAGCGCGGGACAGGGATTGGATGGCTACACCTTC
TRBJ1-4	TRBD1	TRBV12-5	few	CAGIPGQGNEKLFF	TGTGCTGGGATCCCGGGACAGGGGAATGAAAAACTGTTTTTT
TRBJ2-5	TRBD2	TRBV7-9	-	CASSPGTSVRETQYF	TGTGCCAGCAGCCCCGGGACTAGCGTTCGAGAGACCCAGTACTTC
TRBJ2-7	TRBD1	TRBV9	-	CASSVGDRGEQYF	TGTGCCAGCAGCGTGGGCGACAGGGGCGAGCAGTACTTC
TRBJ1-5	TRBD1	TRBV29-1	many	CSVGTGNQPQHF	TGCAGCGTTGGGACAGGTAATCAGCCCCAGCATTTT
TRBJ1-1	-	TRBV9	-	CASSPLSRTEAFF	TGTGCCAGCAGCCCCCTAAGTCGGACTGAAGCTTTCTTT
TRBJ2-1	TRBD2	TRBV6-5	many	CASSYSGAGGALGQFF	TGTGCCAGCAGTTACTCGGGAGCGGGGGGCGCTTTGGGGCAGTTCTTC
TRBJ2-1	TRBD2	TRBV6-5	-	CASKFVGLAGGWDEQFF	TGTGCCAGCAAATTCGTGGGACTAGCGGGGGGCTGGGATGAGCAGTTCTTC
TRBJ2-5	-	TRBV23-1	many	CASSQSPREETQYF	TGCGCCAGCAGTCAATCCCCCAGGGAGGAGACCCAGTACTTC